This T cell receptor (beta chain) appears in the sequencing data of a study of beta chain features in type 1 diabetes. Points from the study as a whole: Shortening of TCRB CDR3s, moderate but significant, appeared in all four CD4+ subsets of Type 1 diabetes patients. Patients' naive, central memory and Treg TCRB repertoires seemed closer to one another than those of healthy donors. There were fewer insertions and more deletions at the VDJ junctions of type 1 diabetes patients.

Via the markers CD45RO/CCR7/CD25/CD127/CD95/CD27, stem cell-like memory, regulatory, central memory and naive CD4+ cells were sorted. Expressed TCRB transcripts got sequenced, as all isolated RNA was reverse transcribed. The data were produced by immunoSEQ multiplex PCR, yet TCRdb's version contains in-frame clones alone and is incomplete. Of some 5,000 clones listed, under 85% are singletons. The V end was cut by 0 bases, the J end by 5 bases, with 13 bases between. The CDR3 runs to 15 residues. CDR1 and CDR2 (germline): MNHEY, SVGAGI. About this clone itself: Its target is unknown.

This TCR came from a man aged 18 to 35 in good health. Sequencing input: Tregs from blood. This chain links TRBV6-5 with TRBJ2-5; D is undetermined. Here the CDR3 reads CASSYSRLGQETQYF. The CDR3 region has the DNA TGTGCCAGCAGTTACTCCCGGTTGGGCCAGGAGACCCAGTACTTC.